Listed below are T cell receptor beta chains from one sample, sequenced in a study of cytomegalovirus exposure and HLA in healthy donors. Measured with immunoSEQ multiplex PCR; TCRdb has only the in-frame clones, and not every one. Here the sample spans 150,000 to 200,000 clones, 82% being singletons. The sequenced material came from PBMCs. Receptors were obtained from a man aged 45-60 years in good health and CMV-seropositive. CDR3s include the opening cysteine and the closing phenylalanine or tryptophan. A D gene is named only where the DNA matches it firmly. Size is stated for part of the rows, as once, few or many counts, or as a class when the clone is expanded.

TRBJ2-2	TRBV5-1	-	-	TGCGCCAGCAGCTTGGCCAGCGGGTTGAACACCGGGGAGCTGTTTTTT	CASSLASGLNTGELFF
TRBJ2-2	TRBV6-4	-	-	TGTGCCAGCAGTGACGGGGGGTCCGGGGAGCTGTTTTTT	CASSDGGSGELFF
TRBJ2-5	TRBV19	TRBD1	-	TGTGCCAGTAGTAGGATCCGGGACAGGGGGTCGGGGGAGACCCAGTACTTC	CASSRIRDRGSGETQYF
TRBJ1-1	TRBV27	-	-	TGTGCCAGCAGTTGGCAGTTGAACACTGAAGCTTTCTTT	CASSWQLNTEAFF
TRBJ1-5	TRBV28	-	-	TGTGCCAGCACCAGTAGTAGGACAGCGGGATCGGGCAATCAGCCCCAGCATTTT	CASTSSRTAGSGNQPQHF
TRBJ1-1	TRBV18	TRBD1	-	TGTGCCAGCTCCCGCGGGACAGGGAACACTGAAGCTTTCTTT	CASSRGTGNTEAFF
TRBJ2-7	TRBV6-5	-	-	-	CASTSGQTYEQYF
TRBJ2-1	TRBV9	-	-	TGTGCCAGCAGCCCCCGTCTGAGCTCCTACAATGAGCAGTTCTTC	CASSPRLSSYNEQFF
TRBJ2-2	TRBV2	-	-	TGTGCCAGCAGTGATCTTGGGGCAGGCACCGGGGAGCTGTTTTTT	CASSDLGAGTGELFF
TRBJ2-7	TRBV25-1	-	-	TGTGCCAGCAGTGAACACGGGACATTACACTACGAGCAGTACTTC	CASSEHGTLHYEQYF
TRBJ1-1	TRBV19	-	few	TGTGCCAGTAGTATATATTCGACAGGCTTAAACACTGAAGCTTTCTTT	CASSIYSTGLNTEAFF
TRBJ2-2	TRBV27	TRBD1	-	TGTGCCAGCAGTTTAACAGGGGACGGGGAGCTGTTTTTT	CASSLTGDGELFF
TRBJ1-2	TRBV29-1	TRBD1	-	TGCAGCGTTGAAGATCCGGGACAGGGGTTCTATGGCTACACCTTC	CSVEDPGQGFYGYTF
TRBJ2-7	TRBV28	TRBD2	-	TGTGCCAGCAGTTTCTCTAGCGGGAGGGGCGAGCAGTACTTC	CASSFSSGRGEQYF
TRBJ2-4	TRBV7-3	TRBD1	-	TGTGCCAGCAGCTTAAATTCTGCCGGGACAGGGAAAAACATTCAGTACTTC	CASSLNSAGTGKNIQYF
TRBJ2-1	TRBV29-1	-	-	TGCAGCGTTGGGACTGTCAATGAGCAGTTCTTC	CSVGTVNEQFF
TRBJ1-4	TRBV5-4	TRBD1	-	TGTGCCAGCAGCCGGGACAGGATAGCAACTAATGAAAAACTGTTTTTT	CASSRDRIATNEKLFF
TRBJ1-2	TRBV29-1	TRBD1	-	TGCAGCGTTGATTCGAGGGGACAGCTAGACTATGGCTACACCTTC	CSVDSRGQLDYGYTF
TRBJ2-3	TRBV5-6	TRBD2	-	TGTGCCAGCAGCTTAATAGCGGGGGCAGATACGCAGTATTTT	CASSLIAGADTQYF
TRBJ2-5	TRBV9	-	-	TGTGCCAGCAGCGTACAGGGGACATCCCAAGAGACCCAGTACTTC	CASSVQGTSQETQYF
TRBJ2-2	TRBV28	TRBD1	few	TGTGCCAGCAGTTACAGGGGAACCGGGGAGCTGTTTTTT	CASSYRGTGELFF
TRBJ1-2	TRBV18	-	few	TGTGCCAGCTCACGCACGCCAGGGAACTATGGCTACACCTTC	CASSRTPGNYGYTF
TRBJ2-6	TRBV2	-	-	TGTGCCAGCAGTTTGGGGTTAGCGCCAGTAGTTGGGGCCAACGTCCTGACTTTC	CASSLGLAPVVGANVLTF
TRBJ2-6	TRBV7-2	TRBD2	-	TGTGCCAGCAGCACCGGGACTAGCGGGGCTGCCCTGACTTTC	CASSTGTSGAALTF
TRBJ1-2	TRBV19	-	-	TGTGCCAGTAGTAGGGAGGACGCTAACTATGGCTACACCTTC	CASSREDANYGYTF
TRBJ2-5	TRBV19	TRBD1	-	TGTGCCAGTAGTATGCCCGGACAGGGAAAAGAGACCCAGTACTTC	CASSMPGQGKETQYF
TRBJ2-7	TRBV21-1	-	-	TGTGCCAGCAGCAAAGATGGGACTAGCGGGAGGGGTGACACCTACGAGCAGTACTTC	CASSKDGTSGRGDTYEQYF
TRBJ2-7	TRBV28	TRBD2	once	TGTGCCAGCAGTTCCCCCGGAGTTACTAGCGGATCCTACGAGCAGTACTTC	CASSSPGVTSGSYEQYF
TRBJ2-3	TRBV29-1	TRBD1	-	TGCAGCGTTGGAGGGGGCGCCACAGATACGCAGTATTTT	CSVGGGATDTQYF
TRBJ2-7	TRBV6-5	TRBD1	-	TGTGCCAGCAGTGGGACAGGACGCTCCTACGAGCAGTACTTC	CASSGTGRSYEQYF
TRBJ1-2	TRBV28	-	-	TGTGCCACCCGGGACTATGGCTACACCTTC	CATRDYGYTF